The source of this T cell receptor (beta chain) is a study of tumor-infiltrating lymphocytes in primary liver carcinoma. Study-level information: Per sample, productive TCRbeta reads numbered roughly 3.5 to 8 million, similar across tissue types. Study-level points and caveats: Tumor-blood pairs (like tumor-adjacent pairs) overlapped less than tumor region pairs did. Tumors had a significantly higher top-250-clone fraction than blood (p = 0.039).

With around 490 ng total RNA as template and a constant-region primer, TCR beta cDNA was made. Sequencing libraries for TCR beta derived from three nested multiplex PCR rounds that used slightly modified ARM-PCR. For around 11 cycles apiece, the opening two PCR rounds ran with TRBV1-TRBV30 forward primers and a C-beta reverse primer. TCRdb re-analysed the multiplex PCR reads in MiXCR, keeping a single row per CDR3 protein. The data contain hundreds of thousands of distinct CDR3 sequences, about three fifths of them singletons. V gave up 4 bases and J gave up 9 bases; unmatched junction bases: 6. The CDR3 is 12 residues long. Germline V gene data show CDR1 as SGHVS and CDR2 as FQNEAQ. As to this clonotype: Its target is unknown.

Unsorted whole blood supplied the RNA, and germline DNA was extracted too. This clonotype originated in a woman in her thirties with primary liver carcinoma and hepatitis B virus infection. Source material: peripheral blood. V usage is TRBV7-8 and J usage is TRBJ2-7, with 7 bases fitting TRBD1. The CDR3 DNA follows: TGTGCCAGCAGCTGGGGACAGCTGGGGCAGTACTTC. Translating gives CASSWGQLGQYF. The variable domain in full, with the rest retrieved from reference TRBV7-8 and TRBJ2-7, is GAGVSQSPRYKVAKRGQDVALRCDPISGHVSLFWYQQALGQGPEFLTYFQNEAQLDKSGLPSDRFFAERPEGSVSTLKIQRTQQEDSAVYLCASSWGQLGQYFGPGTRLTVT.